The sequence of this TCR beta chain was determined in a study of vaccination and CD4 T cells after COVID-19. About the study: Six males and four females, two Hispanic, made up the convalescents. The study drew post-COVID samples a median approximately 100 days after diagnosis (range 35 to 161).

Study-level findings and limits: The appearance of a median 86.3% of reactive clones in convalescent patients occurred only post-vaccination.

The assay that was used to sequence DNA from cultured CD4+ T cells was the Oncomine TCR Beta short-read assay. TCRdb passed the PCR reads through MiXCR, listing each CDR3 protein once. The sample comprises several thousand distinct CDR3 sequences, roughly 70% of which are singletons, and roughly a fifth rests with the top ten. Sample treatment: roughly 10-day PBMC culture with coronavirus spike peptide pools or control peptides (ViraFEST assay). This clonotype was counted a single time. The antigen is undetermined. With 5 bases clipped from V and 1 base from J, the junction kept 1 base outside the gene matches. Germline V gene lookup returns CDR1 DFQATT and CDR2 SNEGSKA (reference sequence). The CDR3 length is 13 residues.

V usage is TRBV20-1 and J usage is TRBJ2-5, with 10 bases that match TRBD2. The sequence came from a human donor who had recovered from COVID-19. The sequenced material came from CD4+ T cells from blood, cultured in vitro. The CDR3 DNA sequence: TGCAGTGCTCCTAGCGGGAGCCAAGAGACCCAGTACTTC. Translation gives CSAPSGSQETQYF.